This TCR beta chain was captured by sequencing in a study of human T cells and chemical hapten exposure. One entry per CDR3 protein, called by TCRdb with MiXCR from the RACE reads. The repertoire holds roughly 30,000 distinct CDR3 sequences, with approximately 7.4% as singletons. General observations from the study: Counts of TCRs above 1 in 1000 frequency stayed unchanged with DPC sensitization.

Indicated time point: healthy volunteer bleed at 2 weeks. Total RNA extraction was carried out from unfractionated whole blood. On this clonotype itself: Antigen specificity is unknown.

J lost 3 bases, V lost 6 bases, and 10 bases had no gene match. The CDR3 has 16 residues. CDR1 MNHEY and CDR2 SVGEGT come from the germline V gene. Sequenced input: whole blood. The rearrangement joins TRBV6-2 or TRBV6-3 to TRBJ1-1; 10 bases fit TRBD1. The origin of this receptor is a human donor in good health. Some clones in this sample may be carry-over from other donors' samples. CDR3 nucleotide sequence: TGTGCCAGCAGCTCGGGACAGGGGTATTTGTACACTGAAGCTTTCTTT. Protein: CASSSGQGYLYTEAFF.